This is a list of T cell receptor beta chains from one sample in a study of cytomegalovirus exposure and HLA in healthy donors. The table came from immunoSEQ multiplex PCR; TCRdb's copy has only in-frame clones and leaves some out. Of 180,000 or so clones listed, roughly 10% are singletons. Sequenced input: PBMCs. These receptors were collected from a woman in her 30s in good health and CMV-seropositive. Both conserved end residues are part of each CDR3. The order of the fields is D gene, clone size, J gene, V gene, CDR3 DNA, CDR3 protein. D genes are given only for firm matches. Only part of the rows carry a size: once, few, many, or a class if the clone is expanded.

D: TRBD1
size: -
J: TRBJ1-3
V: TRBV6-5
DNA: TGTGCCAGCAGGCCTACAGGGGCCTCTGGAAACACCATATATTTT
CDR3: CASRPTGASGNTIYF

D: -
size: few
J: TRBJ2-7
V: TRBV18
DNA: TGTGCCAGCTCACCGTCGCGGGATTCCTACGAGCAGTACTTC
CDR3: CASSPSRDSYEQYF

D: TRBD2
size: -
J: TRBJ2-2
V: TRBV10-1
DNA: TGCGCCAGCAGTGAGAGGCTAGCGGGAGCCGGGGAGCTGTTTTTT
CDR3: CASSERLAGAGELFF

D: -
size: -
J: TRBJ2-1
V: TRBV7-9
DNA: TGTGCCAGCAGCGGCGCAGGCGCAAAAGAACAGGAGCAGTTCTTC
CDR3: CASSGAGAKEQEQFF

D: TRBD1
size: -
J: TRBJ2-2
V: TRBV28
DNA: TGTGCCAGCAGTATCGGGGACAGCTACACCGGGGAGCTGTTTTTT
CDR3: CASSIGDSYTGELFF

D: -
size: -
J: TRBJ2-7
V: TRBV10-3
DNA: TGTGCCATCAGCAGGACTGGCGGGATGGAGCAGTACTTC
CDR3: CAISRTGGMEQYF

D: -
size: -
J: TRBJ2-7
V: TRBV29-1
DNA: TGCAGCGTTGAAGGCGGTGCGATGTCTGAGCAGTACTTC
CDR3: CSVEGGAMSEQYF

D: -
size: -
J: TRBJ2-1
V: TRBV18
DNA: TGTGCCAGCTCAGAGATCGGGGGTTACGAGCAGTTCTTC
CDR3: CASSEIGGYEQFF

D: TRBD1
size: few
J: TRBJ1-1
V: TRBV28
DNA: TGTGCCAGCGGTCAACCGGGACAGGGTTTTCGGGACACTGAAGCTTTCTTT
CDR3: CASGQPGQGFRDTEAFF

D: TRBD2
size: few
J: TRBJ2-1
V: TRBV6-4
DNA: TGTGCCAGCAGTTTTTCCGCTTGGGCTAGCGGGAACGATGAGCAGTTCTTC
CDR3: CASSFSAWASGNDEQFF

D: TRBD2
size: few
J: TRBJ2-3
V: TRBV5-4
DNA: TGTGCCAGCAGCATGGGACTAGCGGTCACAGATACGCAGTATTTT
CDR3: CASSMGLAVTDTQYF

D: TRBD1
size: few
J: TRBJ2-1
V: TRBV30
DNA: TGTGCCTGGAGTGGGACAGGGAACAATGAGCAGTTCTTC
CDR3: CAWSGTGNNEQFF

D: -
size: -
J: TRBJ2-7
V: TRBV29-1
DNA: TGCAGCGGCAGGGCGAGCTCCTACGAGCAGTACTTC
CDR3: CSGRASSYEQYF

D: TRBD1
size: -
J: TRBJ2-1
V: TRBV2
DNA: TGTGCAAGCACAGGTATAGGGGGCGACTTCAATGAGCAGTTCTTC
CDR3: CASTGIGGDFNEQFF

D: TRBD2
size: -
J: TRBJ2-7
V: TRBV9
DNA: TGTGCCAGCAGGAATCCGGGACTAGCGGACTACGAGCAGTACTTC
CDR3: CASRNPGLADYEQYF

D: -
size: few
J: TRBJ2-5
V: TRBV2
DNA: TGTGCCAGCAGTCCCCCGTGGGGCCAGACCTATCAAGAGACCCAGTACTTC
CDR3: CASSPPWGQTYQETQYF

D: -
size: few
J: TRBJ2-2
V: TRBV4-2
DNA: TGTGCCAGCAGCGGCACGAACACCGGGGAGCTGTTTTTT
CDR3: CASSGTNTGELFF

D: -
size: -
J: TRBJ1-1
V: TRBV30
DNA: TGTGCCTGGAGTCCAGACAGTAACACTGAAGCTTTCTTT
CDR3: CAWSPDSNTEAFF

D: TRBD2
size: -
J: TRBJ2-3
V: TRBV5-1
DNA: TGCGCCAGCAGCACCGATGTCCGGGACTACTTCACAGATACGCAGTATTTT
CDR3: CASSTDVRDYFTDTQYF

D: -
size: few
J: TRBJ1-5
V: TRBV6-5
DNA: TGTGCCACCCAATATACCGGGGGCAATCAGCCCCAGCATTTT
CDR3: CATQYTGGNQPQHF

D: TRBD1
size: few
J: TRBJ1-1
V: TRBV6-1
DNA: TGTGCCAGCAGTGAAGAGGCGGACAGGGGGTGGAACACTGAAGCTTTCTTT
CDR3: CASSEEADRGWNTEAFF

D: -
size: -
J: TRBJ2-5
V: TRBV5-1
DNA: TGCGCCAGCAGCTTGGGGGGGGGCGCGCAAGAGACCCAGTACTTC
CDR3: CASSLGGGAQETQYF

D: TRBD2
size: few
J: TRBJ2-3
V: TRBV7-3
DNA: TGTGCCAGCAGCCCGGGGGGACGCACAGATACGCAGTATTTT
CDR3: CASSPGGRTDTQYF

D: TRBD2
size: -
J: TRBJ2-3
V: TRBV2
DNA: TGTGCCAGCAGCCCAACTAGCGGCACAGATACGCAGTATTTT
CDR3: CASSPTSGTDTQYF

D: -
size: few
J: TRBJ1-5
V: TRBV2
DNA: TGTGCCAGTACAGGGTTTAGCAATCAGCCCCAGCATTTT
CDR3: CASTGFSNQPQHF

D: TRBD1
size: -
J: TRBJ1-1
V: TRBV10-1
DNA: TGCGCCAGCACCTCGTCGGACAGGAGCACGCCTAACGCTGAAGCTTTCTTT
CDR3: CASTSSDRSTPNAEAFF

D: -
size: -
J: TRBJ1-1
V: TRBV29-1
DNA: TGCAGCGGGGCCTGGGGGCGCACTGAAGCTTTCTTT
CDR3: CSGAWGRTEAFF

D: TRBD1
size: -
J: TRBJ2-2
V: TRBV9
DNA: TGTGCCAGCAGCGTAGCCCAGGGGGCGAACACCGGGGAGCTGTTTTTT
CDR3: CASSVAQGANTGELFF

D: -
size: few
J: TRBJ1-1
V: TRBV11-3
DNA: TGTGCCAGCAGCTTGGACATTAGCACTGAAGCTTTCTTT
CDR3: CASSLDISTEAFF

D: TRBD2
size: few
J: TRBJ2-7
V: TRBV2
DNA: TGTGCCAGTATGACTAGCGGCTCCTACGAGCAGTACTTC
CDR3: CASMTSGSYEQYF

D: TRBD1
size: -
J: TRBJ1-4
V: TRBV30
DNA: TGTGCCGGGAGGACAGGAGCTAATGAAAAACTGTTTTTT
CDR3: CAGRTGANEKLFF

D: TRBD1
size: -
J: TRBJ2-1
V: TRBV10-3
DNA: TGTGCCATCAGTGAGTCTATGGGGGCAGGGGGCGACTACAATGAGCAGTTCTTC
CDR3: CAISESMGAGGDYNEQFF